Listed here is a single T cell receptor beta chain. What it binds is unknown. Attachment of unique molecular identifiers to individual cDNA molecules was performed in the library. In TCRdb, the RACE reads were re-called with MiXCR into one record per CDR3 protein. The sample holds some 190,000 distinct CDR3 sequences, around 20% seen once. The data were taken from a study of human T cells and chemical hapten exposure. Study-level background: Patients, predominantly female, presented with alopecia areata, totalis or universalis.

General observations from the study: The number of TCRs above 1 in 1000 frequency did not change after DPC sensitization. The immune response of these alopecia patients might not match healthy individuals'.

CDR3 length: 15 amino acids. The germline gives CDR1 KGHSH, CDR2 LQKENI. The V gene end was trimmed by 3 bases and the J gene end by 7 bases; junction bases not matched to a gene: 6. The time point: patch test 1, 2 weeks after DPC sensitization. The sample's treatment: therapeutic diphenylcyclopropenone sensitization with weekly scalp DPC. The material was whole blood, obtained in connection with sensitization to the hapten diphenylcyclopropenone (DPC). This chain joins TRBV18 and TRBJ2-2; 9 bases agree with TRBD1. This TCR came from a woman aged 45-59 years with alopecia areata. Some clones in this sample may be carry-over from other donors' samples. CDR3 loop: CASSPSGQGIGELFF. CDR3 coding DNA: TGTGCCAGCTCACCCTCGGGACAGGGCATCGGGGAGCTGTTTTTT.